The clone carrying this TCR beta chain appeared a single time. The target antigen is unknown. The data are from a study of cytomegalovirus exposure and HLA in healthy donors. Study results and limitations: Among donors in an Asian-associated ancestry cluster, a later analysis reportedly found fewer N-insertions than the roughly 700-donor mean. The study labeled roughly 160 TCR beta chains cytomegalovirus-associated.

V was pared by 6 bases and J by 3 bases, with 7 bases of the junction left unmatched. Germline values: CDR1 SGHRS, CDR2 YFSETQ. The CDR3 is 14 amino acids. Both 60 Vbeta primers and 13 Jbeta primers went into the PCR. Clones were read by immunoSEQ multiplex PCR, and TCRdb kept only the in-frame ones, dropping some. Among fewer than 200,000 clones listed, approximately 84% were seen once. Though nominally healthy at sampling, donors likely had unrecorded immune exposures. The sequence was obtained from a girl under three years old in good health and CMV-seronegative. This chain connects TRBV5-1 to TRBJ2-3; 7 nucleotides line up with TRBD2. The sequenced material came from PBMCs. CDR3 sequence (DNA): TGCGCCAGCAAGTCTAGCGGACTTACAGATACGCAGTATTTT. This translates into CASKSSGLTDTQYF.